This record looks at one T cell receptor beta chain sequence and its context. Its antigen remains unidentified. Base qualities were left out, and no much larger clone turns up one base away. Healthy HIV-negative adults with no recently reported acute infections or vaccinations were included as donors. All donors were Caucasian adults living in Nashville, Tennessee, USA. CD4+ T cells were enriched by magnetic negative selection, after which naive cells were positively selected on CD45RA and the negative fraction was taken as the memory subset. Blood was obtained by leukapheresis, after which PBMCs were separated by Ficoll-Histopaque density gradient centrifugation and cryopreserved in liquid nitrogen vapor phase. Analytical flow cytometry was used to check the purity and quantity of every magnetically sorted T cell population. From each sorted fraction, genomic DNA was isolated and quantified by UV absorbance on a Nanodrop 2000c.

This sample was taken from a study of shared clonotypes between healthy human individuals (dated by TCRdb to 2018 to 2021). Broadly, across the study: A few men and two women, aged 18 to 49 years, made up the cohort. For each donor, CD4 naive and CD4 memory were each run on three plates, CD8 naive on two plates, and CD8 memory on one plate. Blood TCR repertoires of about five healthy adults were deeply sequenced to estimate repertoire size and the extent of clonotype sharing between individuals. To increase sequencing depth and limit assay-specific biases, different laboratories used diverse techniques to prepare libraries and sequence TCR repertoires. Each donor's leukapheresis produced roughly between about 0.8 and 10 billion PBMCs.

V is clipped by 5 bases and J by 0 bases, and the sequence between their germline boundaries is 17 bases long. Reading the germline V gene (reference sequence) gives CDR1 LNHDA and CDR2 SQIVND. Counted from cysteine to phenylalanine, this CDR3 has 17 amino acids. Only the CDR3 portion is preserved as DNA: 51 bases, with reading frame beginning at the first base. Overall study outcomes, separate from this receptor: Approximately 5% of naive CD4, 3.5% of naive CD8, 2.3% of memory CD4, and 0.35% to 0.5% of memory CD8 clonotypes were shared across several donors. Because the study included a small number of donors, the genetic and exposure-history diversity represented was limited. Pairwise subsampling indicated that sequencing depth was expected to affect the degree of clonotype sharing among donors. Rarefaction of sorted-subset datasets indicated incomplete sequencing despite the large sequencing depth. Estimated clonotype richness was generally larger for naive than for memory subsets. Sampling was restricted to blood, and TCR repertoires in tissues likely differ from the TCR repertoires found in blood. Compared with non-shared clonotypes, clonotypes shared by all four sorted-subset donors had higher generation probabilities.

TCR CDR3 regions were amplified from genomic DNA by multiplex PCR using the deep immunoSEQ assay. For each cell subset, the extracted genomic DNA was distributed evenly across all wells of several immunoSEQ 96-well plates, and each plate served as one replicate. For sorted subsets, each replicate PCR was loaded with 200 ng genomic DNA, equivalent to 30,000 or so T cell genomes. Purified libraries were measured with a Qubit 3.0 fluorometer, size-checked on a Bioanalyzer 2100, and measured again with the KAPA Library Quantification kit. Each immunoSEQ 96-well plate was sequenced on its own single-read 150-cycle Illumina NextSeq 550 flow cell. The paper's processing steps were these. The immunoSEQ output contained only junctional sequences without quality scores, so filtering could not match that applied to full-length reads. To assign V/J genes and CDR3, sequences were annotated against IMGT germline references using PyIR, a Python wrapper for IgBLAST v1.9. Any read was removed if the V/J assignment was weak (E-value above 1e-6), the CDR3 was missing, or the read contained stop codons, out-of-frame junctions, or ambiguous translated residues. V3J clonotypes were defined as sequences sharing the same inferred V gene, J gene, and CDR3 amino acid sequence. Percentage overlap between repertoires was calculated by dividing the number of shared unique clonotypes by the size of the smaller repertoire. Three approaches were used to assess repertoire richness: RTK rarefaction, the Chao1 estimator, and Recon v2.1 estimates of unobserved clonotypes. For all TCRbeta clonotypes obtained by the gDNA method from a few donors, generation probabilities were computed with OLGA. TCRdb holds this immuneACCESS table with in-frame rearrangements only. Some clones are missing; in checked studies, unresolved V genes explain under half, and the rest has no known cause. V, J and clone size reflect that table, while D and trimming were determined from the DNA. The sample includes about 610,000 clones, with less than 98% observed a single time. 0.057% of the sample goes to the ten largest clones.

Input material: naive CD4+ T cells sorted from blood. The cell subset or site label of this sample denotes: CD45RA+ positively selected. The chain employs TRBV19 and TRBJ1-3; the D gene is possibly TRBD1, with 6 bases matching. This receptor was taken from a woman aged 25 to 39 in good health. For the CDR3, the sequence is CASSDLGQSGSGNTIYF. The nucleotide sequence reads TGTGCCAGTAGTGATCTCGGACAGTCCGGCTCTGGAAACACCATATATTTT.